This T cell receptor beta chain stems from a study of T cells after yellow fever vaccination (dated by TCRdb to about 2019). General notes on the study: The SMART-Seq v4 Ultra Low Input RNA kit was used to prepare libraries from fractions with low cell numbers. To follow T-cell clones before and after both primary and booster YFV17D yellow fever vaccination, bulk TCR alpha and beta repertoires underwent longitudinal sequencing. Two healthy male donors made up the cohort, one aged 18 to 29 years and the other aged 30 to 40 years. Blood was collected at multiple timepoints before and after primary and secondary immunization, and bulk PBMC replicates and cell subsets were isolated. Study-wide conclusions, independent of this receptor: After the booster, most of the clones that had expanded following primary vaccination were detected again (almost 98% of CD4 and around 90% of CD8), which suggests that memory was broadly maintained. The secondary T-cell response was found to be weaker but faster than the primary response, with a peak reached on day 5 rather than on day 15. A small fraction of clonotypes showed up in both the CD4 and CD8 compartments, probably as a result of convergent recombination. Only a couple of donors were included in the study, so the extent to which the findings can be generalized is limited. Computational filtering was needed because FACS-sorted repertoires could contain abundant contaminating clonotypes from the bulk population.

Details on this clonotype: There is no known antigen for this receptor. A much larger clone lies a single base off, so this may be a read error.

The V and J ends are trimmed by 3 bases and 0 bases, leaving 13 bases between them. CDR1 and CDR2 are read off the germline V gene (reference sequence) as SGHKS and YYEKEE. The CDR3 goes from the cysteine to the phenylalanine over 15 residues. The sequence is cut down to CDR3 DNA, 45 bases in frame from base 1. Per the publication, the treatment or condition label means: live attenuated yellow fever vaccine strain. At each blood-draw timepoint, two biological replicates of bulk PBMCs were obtained. A standard Ficoll-Paque protocol was used to isolate PBMCs from peripheral blood. TriZol was used to extract RNA from bulk PBMCs, from CD4 and CD8 fractions, and from dextramer-positive and dextramer-negative fractions. This sample was sequenced with an Illumina NovaSeq 6000. Synthesis of TCR cDNA relied on 5'RACE template switching, a step that introduced a universal primer site along with unique molecular identifiers. Priming of cDNA synthesis was performed from both the TCR alpha and TCR beta constant segments. Library amplification involved two PCR steps, and the second step added sample barcodes and sequencing adapters. Sequencing of libraries was performed on Illumina HiSeq 2500 (2x100 bp) or NovaSeq (2x150 bp). The authors' pipeline ran thus. Demultiplexing of reads and collapsing into UMI consensus sequences were performed with MIGEC, and V(D)J alignment was carried out with MiXCR. Vaccine-responding clonotypes were identified with edgeR using replicate PBMC samples, with FDR below 0.01 and a log2 fold change above 5 up to day 15 being required. CD4 or CD8 identity was assigned to each bulk clonotype according to whether the clonotype was present at higher abundance in the sequenced CD4 repertoire or the sequenced CD8 repertoire. The public reads were quality trimmed at Q25 with fastp and then assembled into clones with MiXCR by TCRdb, keeping productive beta chains. Under each unique CDR3 protein, matching rows form one entry showing the most common genes and DNA. TCRdb, not the original authors, processed these V and J calls. This sample lists over 300,000 distinct CDR3 sequences; more than 3% were detected once. Together, the top ten hold 23% of the sample.

The V and J genes are TRBV5-5 and TRBJ2-7, with a tentative D gene TRBD2 over 6 matching bases. The sequences come from PBMCs, collected on the day of the yellow fever booster vaccination. The TCR sequence derives from a man between 18 and 29 years old who received the YFV17D yellow fever vaccine. The CDR3 loop reads CASSSAGLSSYEQYF. The sequenced DNA is TGTGCCAGCAGCTCGGCGGGGCTGAGCTCCTACGAGCAGTACTTC. Joined to the reference TRBV5-5 and TRBJ2-7 proteins, this CDR3 gives the full variable domain: DAGVTQSPTHLIKTRGQQVTLRCSPISGHKSVSWYQQVLGQGPQFIFQYYEKEERGRGNFPDRFSARQFPNYSSELNVNALLLGDSALYLCASSSAGLSSYEQYFGPGTRLTVT.